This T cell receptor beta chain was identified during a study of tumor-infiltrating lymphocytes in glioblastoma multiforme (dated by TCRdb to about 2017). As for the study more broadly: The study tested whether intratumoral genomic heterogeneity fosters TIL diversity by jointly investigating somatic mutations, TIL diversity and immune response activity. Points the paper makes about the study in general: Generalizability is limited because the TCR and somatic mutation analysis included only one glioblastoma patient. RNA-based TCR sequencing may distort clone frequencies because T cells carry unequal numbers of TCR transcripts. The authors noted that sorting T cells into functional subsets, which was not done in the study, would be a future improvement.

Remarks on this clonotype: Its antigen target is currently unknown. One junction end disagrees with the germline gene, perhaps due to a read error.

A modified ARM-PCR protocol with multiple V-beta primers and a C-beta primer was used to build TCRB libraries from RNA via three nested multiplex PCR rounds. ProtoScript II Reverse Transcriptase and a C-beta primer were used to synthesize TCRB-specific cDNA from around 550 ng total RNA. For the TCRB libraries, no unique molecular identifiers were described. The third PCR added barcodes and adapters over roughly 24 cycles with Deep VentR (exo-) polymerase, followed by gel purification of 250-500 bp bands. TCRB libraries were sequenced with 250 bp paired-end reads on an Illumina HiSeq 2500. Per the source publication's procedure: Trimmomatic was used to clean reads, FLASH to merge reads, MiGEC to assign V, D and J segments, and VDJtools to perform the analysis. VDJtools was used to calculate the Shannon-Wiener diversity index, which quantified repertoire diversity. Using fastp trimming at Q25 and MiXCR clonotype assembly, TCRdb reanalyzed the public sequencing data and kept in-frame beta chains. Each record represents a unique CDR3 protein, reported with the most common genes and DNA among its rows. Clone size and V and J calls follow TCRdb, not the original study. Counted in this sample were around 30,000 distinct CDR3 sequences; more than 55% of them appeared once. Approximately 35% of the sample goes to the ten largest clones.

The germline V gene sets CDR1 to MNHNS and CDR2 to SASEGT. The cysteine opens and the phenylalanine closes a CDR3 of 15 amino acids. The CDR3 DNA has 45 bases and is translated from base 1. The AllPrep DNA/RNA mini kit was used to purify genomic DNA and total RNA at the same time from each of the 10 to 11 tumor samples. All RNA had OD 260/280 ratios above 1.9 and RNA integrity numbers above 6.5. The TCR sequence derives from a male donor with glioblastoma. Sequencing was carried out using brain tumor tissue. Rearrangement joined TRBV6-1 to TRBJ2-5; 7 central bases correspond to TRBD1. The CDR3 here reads CAGKSGRGYHETQYF. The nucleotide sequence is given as TGTGCCGGTAAAAGCGGCAGGGGGTACCATGAGACCCAGTACTTC.